This T cell receptor (beta chain) was retrieved from a study of T cells expressing NK-cell markers. Study information: There were seven HCMV-seropositive donors and one seronegative donor among the eight sequenced.

TCR beta libraries carry UMIs added by 5'RACE template switching. Reanalyzing the 5' RACE reads, TCRdb keeps one entry per CDR3 protein, without DNA. This table lists some 440,000 distinct CDR3 sequences. CDR1 is SGDLS and CDR2 is YYNGEE in the germline V gene. The CDR3 sequence is 13 residues long. The material sequenced was blood T cells: a sorted CD56 or NKG2C T cell subset, CD4+ or CD8+ T cells, or bulk PBMC T cells (not recorded which). The origin of this receptor is a woman in her forties or fifties in good health. V is TRBV9 and J is TRBJ2-7. The CDR3 sequence is CASSVEPAYEQYF.